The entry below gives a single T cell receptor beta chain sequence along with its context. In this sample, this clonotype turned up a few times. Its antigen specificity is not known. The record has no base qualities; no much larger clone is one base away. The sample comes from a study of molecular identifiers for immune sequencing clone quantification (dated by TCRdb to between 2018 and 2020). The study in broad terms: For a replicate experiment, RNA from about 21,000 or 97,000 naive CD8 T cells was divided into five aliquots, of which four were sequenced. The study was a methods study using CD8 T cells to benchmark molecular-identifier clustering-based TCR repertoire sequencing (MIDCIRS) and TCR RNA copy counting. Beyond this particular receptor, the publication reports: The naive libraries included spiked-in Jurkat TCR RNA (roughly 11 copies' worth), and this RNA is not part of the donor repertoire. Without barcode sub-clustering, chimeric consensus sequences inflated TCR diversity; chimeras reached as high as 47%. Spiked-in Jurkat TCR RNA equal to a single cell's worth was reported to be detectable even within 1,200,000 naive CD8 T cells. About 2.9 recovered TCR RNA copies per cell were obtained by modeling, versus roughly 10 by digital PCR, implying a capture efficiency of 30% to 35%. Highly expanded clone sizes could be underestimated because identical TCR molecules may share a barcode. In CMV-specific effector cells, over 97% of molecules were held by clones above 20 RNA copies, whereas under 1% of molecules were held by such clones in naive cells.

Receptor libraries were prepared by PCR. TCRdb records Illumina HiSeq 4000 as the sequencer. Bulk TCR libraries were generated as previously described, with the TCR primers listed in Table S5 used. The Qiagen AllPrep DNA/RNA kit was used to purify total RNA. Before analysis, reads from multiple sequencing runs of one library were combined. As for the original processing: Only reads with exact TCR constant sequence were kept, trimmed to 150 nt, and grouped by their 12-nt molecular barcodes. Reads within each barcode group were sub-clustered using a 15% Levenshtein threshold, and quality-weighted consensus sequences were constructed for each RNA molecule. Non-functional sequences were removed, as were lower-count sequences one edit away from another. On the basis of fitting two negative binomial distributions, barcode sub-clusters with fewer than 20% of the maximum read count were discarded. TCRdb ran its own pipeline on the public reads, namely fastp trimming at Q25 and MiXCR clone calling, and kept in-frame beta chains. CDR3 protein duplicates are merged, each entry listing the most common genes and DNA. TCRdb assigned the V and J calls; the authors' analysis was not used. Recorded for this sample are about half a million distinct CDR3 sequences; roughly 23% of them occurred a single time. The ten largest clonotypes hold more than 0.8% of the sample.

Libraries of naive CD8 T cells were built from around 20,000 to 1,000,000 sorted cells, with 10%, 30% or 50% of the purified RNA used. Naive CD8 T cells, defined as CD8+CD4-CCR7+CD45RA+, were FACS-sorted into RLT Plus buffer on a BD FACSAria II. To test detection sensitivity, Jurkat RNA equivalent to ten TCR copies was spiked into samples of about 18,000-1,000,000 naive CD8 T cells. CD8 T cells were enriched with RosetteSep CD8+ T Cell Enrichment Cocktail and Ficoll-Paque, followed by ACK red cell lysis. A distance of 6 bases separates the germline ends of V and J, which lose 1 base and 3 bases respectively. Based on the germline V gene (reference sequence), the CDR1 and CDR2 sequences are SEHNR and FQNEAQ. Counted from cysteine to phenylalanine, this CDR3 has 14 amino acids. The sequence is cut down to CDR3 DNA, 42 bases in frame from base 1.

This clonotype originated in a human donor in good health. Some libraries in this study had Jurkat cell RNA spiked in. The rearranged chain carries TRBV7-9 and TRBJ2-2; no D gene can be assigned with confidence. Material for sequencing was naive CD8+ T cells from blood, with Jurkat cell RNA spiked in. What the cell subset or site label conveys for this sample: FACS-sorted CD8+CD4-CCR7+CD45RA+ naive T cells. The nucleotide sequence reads TGTGCCAGCAGCTTAGGGTCGTACACCGGGGAGCTGTTTTTT. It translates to CASSLGSYTGELFF.